Listed below are T cell receptor beta chains from one sample, sequenced in a study of blood T cell repertoires in COVID-19. Using immunoSEQ multiplex PCR, the repertoire was profiled, and TCRdb retains in-frame clones only, with some absent. The table lists more than 80,000 clones, 86% of them singletons. Input material: peripheral blood. These receptors were taken from a man in his fifties with active COVID-19. CDR3s include the opening cysteine and the closing phenylalanine or tryptophan. The order of the fields is D gene, V gene, J gene, clone size, CDR3 DNA, CDR3 protein. A D gene is named only where the DNA matches it firmly. Clone size, where shown, is once, few, many, or a class for clones that have expanded.

D gene: NA
V gene: TRBV7-2
J gene: TRBJ2-7
clone size: NA
CDR3 DNA: TGTGCCAGCAGCTTGCAGAAGTCCTACGAGCAGTACTTC
CDR3 protein: CASSLQKSYEQYF

D gene: NA
V gene: TRBV11-1
J gene: TRBJ2-7
clone size: NA
CDR3 DNA: TGTGCCAGCAGCTTAGCGTGGGCCGGGATCTACGAGCAGTACTTC
CDR3 protein: CASSLAWAGIYEQYF

D gene: TRBD2
V gene: TRBV28
J gene: TRBJ2-3
clone size: NA
CDR3 DNA: TGTGCCAGCGATCTAGCGGGGGCAGATACGCAGTATTTT
CDR3 protein: CASDLAGADTQYF

D gene: TRBD2
V gene: TRBV29-1
J gene: TRBJ2-3
clone size: NA
CDR3 DNA: TGCAGCGTTGAAGAGCGGGGGGAGGACGACTATACGCAGTATTTT
CDR3 protein: CSVEERGEDDYTQYF

D gene: NA
V gene: TRBV4-3
J gene: TRBJ1-3
clone size: NA
CDR3 DNA: TGCGCCAGCAGCCAAGATCGGCACGGGTTCTCTGGAAACACCATATATTTT
CDR3 protein: CASSQDRHGFSGNTIYF

D gene: NA
V gene: TRBV12-3/TRBV12-4
J gene: TRBJ2-3
clone size: few
CDR3 DNA: TGTGCCAGCAGCCTCGGACTCGGAGATACGCAGTATTTT
CDR3 protein: CASSLGLGDTQYF

D gene: NA
V gene: TRBV25-1
J gene: TRBJ2-3
clone size: NA
CDR3 DNA: TGTGCCAGCAGTGAATTCCTTTGGGGGGGCACAGATACGCAGTATTTT
CDR3 protein: CASSEFLWGGTDTQYF

D gene: TRBD2
V gene: TRBV27
J gene: TRBJ2-1
clone size: NA
CDR3 DNA: TGTGCCAGCAGTTTTCCCCAGGCACTAGCGGGGGTCTACAATGAGCAGTTCTTC
CDR3 protein: CASSFPQALAGVYNEQFF

D gene: TRBD2
V gene: TRBV28
J gene: TRBJ2-7
clone size: NA
CDR3 DNA: TGTGCCAGCAGTTTAGAGGCGGGAGCCCCAAGGGAGCAGTACTTC
CDR3 protein: CASSLEAGAPREQYF

D gene: TRBD1
V gene: TRBV19
J gene: TRBJ2-5
clone size: NA
CDR3 DNA: TGTGCCAGTAGTATAGTTGGACAGGGGGCCGGGGAGACCCAGTACTTC
CDR3 protein: CASSIVGQGAGETQYF

D gene: TRBD1
V gene: TRBV4-2
J gene: TRBJ1-6
clone size: few
CDR3 DNA: TGTGCCAGCAGCCATTCCGGTGACAGGGGGCAAAGTTCACCCCTCCACTTT
CDR3 protein: CASSHSGDRGQSSPLHF

D gene: TRBD1
V gene: TRBV28
J gene: TRBJ2-7
clone size: NA
CDR3 DNA: TGTGCCAGCAGTTGGGGACAGGGGGGGCGCGAGCAGTACTTC
CDR3 protein: CASSWGQGGREQYF

D gene: NA
V gene: TRBV28
J gene: TRBJ1-4
clone size: once
CDR3 DNA: TGTGCCAGCAGTTTAGCGGGGGGAGAAAATGAAAAACTGTTTTTT
CDR3 protein: CASSLAGGENEKLFF

D gene: TRBD2
V gene: TRBV4-1
J gene: TRBJ2-2
clone size: NA
CDR3 DNA: TGCGCCAGCAGCCAAGTCCCAGCGGGACGATCGGGTACCCGGGAGCTGTTTTTT
CDR3 protein: CASSQVPAGRSGTRELFF

D gene: NA
V gene: TRBV15
J gene: TRBJ1-5
clone size: NA
CDR3 DNA: TGTGCCACCAGCAGAGCATGGGGCGCGGGCAATCAGCCCCAGCATTTT
CDR3 protein: CATSRAWGAGNQPQHF

D gene: TRBD2
V gene: TRBV19
J gene: TRBJ2-1
clone size: NA
CDR3 DNA: TGTGCCAGTAAGCCTGGCGGGAGAGGAAATGAGCAGTTCTTC
CDR3 protein: CASKPGGRGNEQFF

D gene: NA
V gene: TRBV7-2
J gene: TRBJ2-1
clone size: NA
CDR3 DNA: TGTGCCAGCAGCTTACAGGGCGGGGTTTCCAATGAGCAGTTCTTC
CDR3 protein: CASSLQGGVSNEQFF

D gene: NA
V gene: TRBV2
J gene: TRBJ2-2
clone size: NA
CDR3 DNA: TGTGCCAGCAGTGTCGAGGGAGGGGGGAACACCGGGGAGCTGTTTTTT
CDR3 protein: CASSVEGGGNTGELFF

D gene: TRBD1
V gene: TRBV19
J gene: TRBJ2-7
clone size: NA
CDR3 DNA: TGTGCCAGTAGTCTACGACAGGGATCGTCCTCCTACGAGCAGTACTTC
CDR3 protein: CASSLRQGSSSYEQYF

D gene: TRBD2
V gene: TRBV7-3
J gene: TRBJ2-3
clone size: NA
CDR3 DNA: TGTGCCAGCAGCCCGGGACTAGCGGCCACAGATACGCAGTATTTT
CDR3 protein: CASSPGLAATDTQYF

D gene: NA
V gene: TRBV2
J gene: TRBJ1-2
clone size: NA
CDR3 DNA: TGTGCCAGCAGTGAAGCGGCAGGTGGCTACACCTTC
CDR3 protein: CASSEAAGGYTF

D gene: NA
V gene: TRBV27
J gene: TRBJ1-2
clone size: NA
CDR3 DNA: TGTGCCAGCAGTAGTCGTGCAGGGGAAAATGGCTACACCTTC
CDR3 protein: CASSSRAGENGYTF

D gene: NA
V gene: TRBV18
J gene: TRBJ1-4
clone size: NA
CDR3 DNA: TGTGCCAGCTCCCGGACAGAAAATGAAAAACTGTTTTTT
CDR3 protein: CASSRTENEKLFF

D gene: NA
V gene: TRBV7-2
J gene: TRBJ1-2
clone size: NA
CDR3 DNA: TGTGCCAGCAGCTTATCGGACCTGAGGGACTATGGCTACACCTTC
CDR3 protein: CASSLSDLRDYGYTF

D gene: NA
V gene: TRBV6-2/TRBV6-3
J gene: TRBJ2-3
clone size: NA
CDR3 DNA: TGTGCCAGCAGTTCCCCCGGCCTAGCCACAGATACGCAGTATTTT
CDR3 protein: CASSSPGLATDTQYF

D gene: TRBD1
V gene: TRBV6-2/TRBV6-3
J gene: TRBJ1-2
clone size: once
CDR3 DNA: TGTGCCAGCAGTACCCCTTGGACAGGGGGTTATGGCTACACCTTC
CDR3 protein: CASSTPWTGGYGYTF

D gene: TRBD2
V gene: TRBV4-3
J gene: TRBJ2-1
clone size: once
CDR3 DNA: TGCGCCAGCAGCCAAGACCAAGTAGCGGGGGCTTACAATGAGCAGTTCTTC
CDR3 protein: CASSQDQVAGAYNEQFF

D gene: NA
V gene: TRBV28
J gene: TRBJ2-4
clone size: NA
CDR3 DNA: TGTGCCAGCAGTTTATATTTACGGGAACCCAAAAACATTCAGTACTTC
CDR3 protein: CASSLYLREPKNIQYF

D gene: NA
V gene: TRBV27
J gene: TRBJ2-7
clone size: NA
CDR3 DNA: TGTGCCAGCAATTCACAGGACCCCCCCTACGAGCAGTACTTC
CDR3 protein: CASNSQDPPYEQYF

D gene: TRBD1
V gene: TRBV30
J gene: TRBJ1-6
clone size: NA
CDR3 DNA: TGTGCCTGGAGTGGCCAGGACAGGGGGTCCTATAATTCACCCCTCCACTTT
CDR3 protein: CAWSGQDRGSYNSPLHF

D gene: TRBD1
V gene: TRBV14
J gene: TRBJ2-3
clone size: NA
CDR3 DNA: TGTGCCAGCAGCCAAACCGGGACAGGGAGATCAGATACGCAGTATTTT
CDR3 protein: CASSQTGTGRSDTQYF

D gene: TRBD1
V gene: TRBV19
J gene: TRBJ2-2
clone size: NA
CDR3 DNA: TGTGCCAGTAGAAAAGAACGGACAGGATGGACGAACACCGGGGAGCTGTTTTTT
CDR3 protein: CASRKERTGWTNTGELFF

D gene: NA
V gene: TRBV27
J gene: TRBJ2-7
clone size: NA
CDR3 DNA: TGTGCCAGCAGTCCCCGGGAGTCAGCAGCCTACGAGCAGTACTTC
CDR3 protein: CASSPRESAAYEQYF

D gene: NA
V gene: TRBV6-6
J gene: TRBJ2-7
clone size: NA
CDR3 DNA: TGTGCCAGCAGGTCACAGGGAACCCACGAGCAGTACTTC
CDR3 protein: CASRSQGTHEQYF

D gene: NA
V gene: TRBV28
J gene: TRBJ2-7
clone size: NA
CDR3 DNA: TGTGCCAGCAGGTCCGAGCTCTACGAGCAGTACTTC
CDR3 protein: CASRSELYEQYF

D gene: TRBD2
V gene: TRBV6-5
J gene: TRBJ2-1
clone size: NA
CDR3 DNA: TGTGCCAGCAGTACGAGCGGGAGGAGCCACAATGAGCAGTTCTTC
CDR3 protein: CASSTSGRSHNEQFF

D gene: NA
V gene: TRBV2
J gene: TRBJ2-1
clone size: NA
CDR3 DNA: TGTGCCAGCAGTTTCGAGATTTCCTACAATGAGCAGTTCTTC
CDR3 protein: CASSFEISYNEQFF

D gene: NA
V gene: TRBV7-5
J gene: TRBJ2-7
clone size: NA
CDR3 DNA: TGTGTCAGAAGCTTTACGACTAGCGGGATCTCCTACGAGCAGTACTTC
CDR3 protein: CVRSFTTSGISYEQYF

D gene: NA
V gene: TRBV5-4
J gene: TRBJ1-5
clone size: few
CDR3 DNA: TGTGCCAGCAGCTTGCAGGGAAATAGCAATCAGCCCCAGCATTTT
CDR3 protein: CASSLQGNSNQPQHF

D gene: TRBD2
V gene: TRBV5-8
J gene: TRBJ2-5
clone size: NA
CDR3 DNA: TGTGCCAGCAGCTTGACTAGCGGGGGCCTGTACCAAGAGACCCAGTACTTC
CDR3 protein: CASSLTSGGLYQETQYF

D gene: TRBD2
V gene: TRBV7-2
J gene: TRBJ2-1
clone size: NA
CDR3 DNA: TGTGCCAGCAGCGCACCACCCGGGACTAGCATCCCCAATGAGCAGTTCTTC
CDR3 protein: CASSAPPGTSIPNEQFF

D gene: NA
V gene: TRBV19
J gene: TRBJ2-1
clone size: NA
CDR3 DNA: TGTGCCAGTAGTATAGCGGGAGTCCCGGCAAATGAGCAGTTCTTC
CDR3 protein: CASSIAGVPANEQFF

D gene: NA
V gene: TRBV3-1/TRBV3-2
J gene: TRBJ1-1
clone size: once
CDR3 DNA: TGTGCCAGCAGCCAAGAGGGGGCGAGCGCTTTCTTT
CDR3 protein: CASSQEGASAFF

D gene: TRBD1
V gene: TRBV5-1
J gene: TRBJ1-2
clone size: NA
CDR3 DNA: TGCGCCAGCAGCTCCAACCTTTTATCCGGGACAGGGAATGGCTACACCTTC
CDR3 protein: CASSSNLLSGTGNGYTF

D gene: NA
V gene: TRBV6-5
J gene: TRBJ1-6
clone size: few
CDR3 DNA: TGTGCCAGCAGACAGTATAATTCACCCCTCCACTTT
CDR3 protein: CASRQYNSPLHF

D gene: TRBD1
V gene: TRBV6-5
J gene: TRBJ1-6
clone size: NA
CDR3 DNA: TGTGCCAGCAGATACGCGGGACAGGGAATCGGTTCACCCCTCCACTTT
CDR3 protein: CASRYAGQGIGSPLHF

D gene: NA
V gene: TRBV20-1
J gene: TRBJ2-1
clone size: once
CDR3 DNA: TGCAGTGCTAGTGCACAGGGCGCAGTAAATGAGCAGTTCTTC
CDR3 protein: CSASAQGAVNEQFF